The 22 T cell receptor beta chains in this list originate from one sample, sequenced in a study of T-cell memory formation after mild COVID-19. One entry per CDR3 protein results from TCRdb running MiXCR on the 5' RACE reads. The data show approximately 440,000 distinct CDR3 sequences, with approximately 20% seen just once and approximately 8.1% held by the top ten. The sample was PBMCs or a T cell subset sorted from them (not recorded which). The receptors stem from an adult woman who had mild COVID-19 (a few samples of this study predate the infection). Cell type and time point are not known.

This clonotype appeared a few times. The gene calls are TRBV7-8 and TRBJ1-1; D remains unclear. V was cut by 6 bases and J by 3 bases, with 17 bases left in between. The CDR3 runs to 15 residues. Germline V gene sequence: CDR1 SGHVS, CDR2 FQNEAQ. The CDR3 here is CASRSREAGYTEAFF. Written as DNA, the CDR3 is TGTGCCAGCAGATCTAGGGAGGCAGGCTACACTGAAGCTTTCTTT.

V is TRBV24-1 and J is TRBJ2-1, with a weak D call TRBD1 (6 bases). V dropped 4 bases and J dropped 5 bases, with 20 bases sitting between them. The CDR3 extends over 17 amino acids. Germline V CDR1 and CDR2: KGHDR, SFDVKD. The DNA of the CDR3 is TGTGCCACCAGTGAAAGTGAGAAAAGGACAGAAAACAATGAGCAGTTCTTC. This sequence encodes CATSESEKRTENNEQFF.

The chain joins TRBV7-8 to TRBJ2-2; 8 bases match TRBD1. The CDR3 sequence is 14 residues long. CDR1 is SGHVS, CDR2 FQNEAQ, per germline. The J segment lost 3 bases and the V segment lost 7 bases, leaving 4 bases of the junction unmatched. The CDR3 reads CASTLTGDTGELFF. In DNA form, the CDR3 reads TGTGCCAGCACCCTGACAGGGGACACCGGGGAGCTGTTTTTT.

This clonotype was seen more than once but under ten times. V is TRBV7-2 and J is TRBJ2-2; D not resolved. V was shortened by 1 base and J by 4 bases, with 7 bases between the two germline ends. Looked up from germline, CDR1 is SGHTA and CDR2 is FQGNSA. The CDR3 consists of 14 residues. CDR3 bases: TGTGCCAGCAGCTTAGATAGGTCCACCGGGGAGCTGTTTTTT. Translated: CASSLDRSTGELFF.

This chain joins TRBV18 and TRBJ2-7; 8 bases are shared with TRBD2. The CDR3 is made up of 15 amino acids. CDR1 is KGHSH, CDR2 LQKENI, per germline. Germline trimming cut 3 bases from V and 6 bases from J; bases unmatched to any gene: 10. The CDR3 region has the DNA TGTGCCAGCTCACCCTATGCGGGGGGAGGGACCGAGCAGTACTTC. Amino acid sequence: CASSPYAGGGTEQYF.

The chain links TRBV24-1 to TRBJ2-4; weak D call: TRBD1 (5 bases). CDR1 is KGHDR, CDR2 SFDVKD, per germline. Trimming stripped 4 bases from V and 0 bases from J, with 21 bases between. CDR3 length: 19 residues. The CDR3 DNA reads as TGTGCCACCAGTGACAAATCCCCGACAGATCACCGAGCCAAAAACATTCAGTACTTC. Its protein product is CATSDKSPTDHRAKNIQYF.

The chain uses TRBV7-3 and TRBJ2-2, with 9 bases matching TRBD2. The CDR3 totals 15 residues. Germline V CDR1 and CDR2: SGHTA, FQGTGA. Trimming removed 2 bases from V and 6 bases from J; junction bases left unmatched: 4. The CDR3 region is CASSLASGTPGELFF. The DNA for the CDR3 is TGTGCCAGCAGCTTAGCTAGCGGGACCCCCGGGGAGCTGTTTTTT.

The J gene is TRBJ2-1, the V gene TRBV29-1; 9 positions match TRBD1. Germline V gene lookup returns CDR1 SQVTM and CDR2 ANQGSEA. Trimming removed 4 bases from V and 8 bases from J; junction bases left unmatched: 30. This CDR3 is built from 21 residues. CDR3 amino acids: CSVVRGEIRIPGQGMVYEQFF. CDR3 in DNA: TGCAGCGTTGTAAGGGGTGAAATCCGAATCCCGGGACAGGGTATGGTATATGAGCAGTTCTTC.

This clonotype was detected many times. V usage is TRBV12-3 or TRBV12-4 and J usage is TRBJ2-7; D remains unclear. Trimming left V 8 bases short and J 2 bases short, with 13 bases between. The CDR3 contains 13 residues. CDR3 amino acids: CASGPGPTYEQYF. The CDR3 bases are TGTGCCAGCGGTCCTGGCCCAACCTACGAGCAGTACTTC.

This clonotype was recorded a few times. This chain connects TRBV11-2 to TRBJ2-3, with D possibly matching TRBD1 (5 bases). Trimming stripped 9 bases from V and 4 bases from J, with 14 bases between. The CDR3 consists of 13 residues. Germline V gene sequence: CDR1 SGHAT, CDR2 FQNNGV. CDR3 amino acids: CASGAGGADTQYF. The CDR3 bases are TGTGCCAGTGGGGCCGGTGGCGCAGATACGCAGTATTTT.

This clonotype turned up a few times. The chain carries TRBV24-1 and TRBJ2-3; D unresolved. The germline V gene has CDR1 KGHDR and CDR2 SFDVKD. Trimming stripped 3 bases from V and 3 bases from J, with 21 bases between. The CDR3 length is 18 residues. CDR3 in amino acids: CATSDVRTTYQRTDTQYF. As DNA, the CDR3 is TGTGCCACCAGTGATGTCCGAACCACATACCAACGAACAGATACGCAGTATTTT.

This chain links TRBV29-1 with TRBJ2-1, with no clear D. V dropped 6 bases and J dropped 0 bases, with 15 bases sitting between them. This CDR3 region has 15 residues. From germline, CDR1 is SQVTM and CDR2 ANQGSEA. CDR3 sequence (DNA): TGCAGCGTCAAACCTGACAAGAGCTCCTACAATGAGCAGTTCTTC. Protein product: CSVKPDKSSYNEQFF.

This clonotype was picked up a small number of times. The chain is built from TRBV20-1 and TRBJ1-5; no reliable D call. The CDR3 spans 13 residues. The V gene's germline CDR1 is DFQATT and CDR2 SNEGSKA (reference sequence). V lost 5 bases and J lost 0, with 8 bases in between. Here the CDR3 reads CSAQPNSNQPQHF. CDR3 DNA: TGCAGTGCTCAACCTAATAGCAATCAGCCCCAGCATTTT.

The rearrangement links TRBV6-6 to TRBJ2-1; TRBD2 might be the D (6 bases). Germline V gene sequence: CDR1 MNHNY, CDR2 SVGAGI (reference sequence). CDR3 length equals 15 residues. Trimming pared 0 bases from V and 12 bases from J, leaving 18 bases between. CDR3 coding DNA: TGTGCCAGCAGTTACTCGTTCGGGACTCCTATTTCGCAGTTCTTC. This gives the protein CASSYSFGTPISQFF.

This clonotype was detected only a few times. CDR3 bases: TGTGCCAGCCAAGCCGTACAGACTCCCACCGGGGAGCTGTTTTTT. Translation: CASQAVQTPTGELFF. The chain has TRBV14 and TRBJ2-2; no reliable D call. Trimming cost V 8 bases and J 4 bases, with 17 bases left between them. The CDR3 is 15 amino acids. Germline loops: CDR1 SGHDN, CDR2 FVKESK.

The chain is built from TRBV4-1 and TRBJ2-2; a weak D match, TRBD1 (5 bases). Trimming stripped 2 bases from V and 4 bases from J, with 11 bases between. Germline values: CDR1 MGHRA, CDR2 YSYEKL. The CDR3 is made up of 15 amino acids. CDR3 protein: CASSQQGRGTGELFF. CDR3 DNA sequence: TGCGCCAGCAGCCAACAGGGAAGAGGCACCGGGGAGCTGTTTTTT.

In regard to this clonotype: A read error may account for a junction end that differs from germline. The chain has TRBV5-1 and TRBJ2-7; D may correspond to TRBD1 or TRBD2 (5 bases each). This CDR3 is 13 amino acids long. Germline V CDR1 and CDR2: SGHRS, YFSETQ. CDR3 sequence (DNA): TGCGCCAGCAGCTTTGGGGGTTCCTACGAGAAGTACTTC. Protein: CASSFGGSYEKYF. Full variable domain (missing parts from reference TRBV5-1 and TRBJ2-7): KAGVTQTPRYLIKTRGQQVTLSCSPISGHRSVSWYQQTPGQGLQFLFEYFSETQRNKGNFPGRFSGRQFSNSRSEMNVSTLELGDSALYLCASSFGGSYEKYFGPGTRLTVT.

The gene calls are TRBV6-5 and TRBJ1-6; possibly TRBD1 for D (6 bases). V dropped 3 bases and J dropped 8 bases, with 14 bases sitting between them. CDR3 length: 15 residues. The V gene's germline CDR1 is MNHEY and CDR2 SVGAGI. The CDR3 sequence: CASSYTGQPDSPLHF. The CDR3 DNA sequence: TGTGCCAGCAGTTATACCGGACAGCCGGATTCACCCCTCCACTTT.

CDR3: CASSVSGSRHNEQFF. The DNA for the CDR3 is TGTGCCAGCAGCGTTAGCGGGAGTCGCCACAATGAGCAGTTCTTC. V gene TRBV9 combines with J gene TRBJ2-1; 9 bases agree with TRBD2. The V and J ends lost 2 bases and 5 bases, in that order; junction bases with no gene match: 5. The CDR3 sequence is 15 residues long. The germline V gene has CDR1 SGDLS and CDR2 YYNGEE.

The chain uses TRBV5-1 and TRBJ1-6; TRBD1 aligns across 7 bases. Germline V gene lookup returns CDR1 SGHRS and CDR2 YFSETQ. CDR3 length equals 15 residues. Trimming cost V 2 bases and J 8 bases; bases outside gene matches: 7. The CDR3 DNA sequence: TGCGCCAGCAGCTTCTTAGGGACAGAGGATTCACCCCTCCACTTT. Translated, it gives CASSFLGTEDSPLHF.

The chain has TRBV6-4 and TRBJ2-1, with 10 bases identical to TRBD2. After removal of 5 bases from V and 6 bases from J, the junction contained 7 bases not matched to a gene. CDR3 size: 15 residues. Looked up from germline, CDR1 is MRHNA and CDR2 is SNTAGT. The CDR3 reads CASSSLAGEGNEQFF. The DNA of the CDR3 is TGTGCCAGCAGTAGCCTAGCGGGAGAGGGCAATGAGCAGTTCTTC.

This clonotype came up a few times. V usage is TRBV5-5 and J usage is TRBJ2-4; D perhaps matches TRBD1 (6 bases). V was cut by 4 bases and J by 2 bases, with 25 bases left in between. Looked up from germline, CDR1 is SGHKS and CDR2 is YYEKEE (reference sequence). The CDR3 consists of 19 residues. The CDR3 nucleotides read TGTGCCAGCAGCCCTAGGCAGGGGCCTACTTCGACAACCAAAAACATTCAGTACTTC. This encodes CASSPRQGPTSTTKNIQYF.